This T cell receptor beta chain was identified during a study of blood T cell repertoires in COVID-19. Study context: From T cells, B-cell-depleted T cells, or PBMCs came the material, which was cDNA or gDNA.

Germline trimming cut 3 bases from V and 7 bases from J; bases unmatched to any gene: 10. CDR1 is MGHDK, CDR2 SYGVNS, per germline. CDR3 length equals 16 residues. In the authors' workflow: Cell counts per sample came from amplifying reference gene primers. Assay: immunoSEQ multiplex PCR; the TCRdb copy retains only in-frame clones and omits some. V and J calls and clone size are those listed in that table; D and trimming were worked out from the DNA. The data show around 200,000 clones, around nine tenths seen once. The sequencing sample was made of peripheral blood. The V call is TRBV25-1, the J call TRBJ1-3, with 9 bases that match TRBD1. The TCR originated in a young woman who had recovered from COVID-19. The CDR3: CASSDYTGTGINTIYF. The CDR3 nucleotides are TGTGCCAGCAGTGATTATACCGGGACAGGGATTAACACCATATATTTT.